These 18 T cell receptor beta chains originate from one sample sequenced in a study of CD8 T cells in Susac syndrome. The RNA, roughly 0.5 to 1 ug, was put through reverse transcription using random hexamers. Each CDR3 protein gets one entry after TCRdb re-called the immunoSEQ multiplex PCR reads with MiXCR. The sample holds about 140,000 distinct CDR3 sequences, roughly 94% seen once. The sequenced material came from CD8+ T cells from PBMCs. These receptor sequences come from a human donor with Susac syndrome.

The chain recombines TRBV5-5 with TRBJ1-4; possibly TRBD1 for D (5 bases). CDR1 SGHKS and CDR2 YYEKEE come from the germline V gene (reference sequence). Trimming took 6 bases from V and 8 from J, leaving 14 bases between them. CDR3 length equals 13 residues. The CDR3 sequence is CASTPPGGEKLFF. CDR3 in DNA: TGTGCCAGCACGCCCCCGGGGGGAGAAAAACTGTTTTTT.

This sequence joins TRBV9 and TRBJ1-5; D remains unclear. Deletions cut 7 bases from V and 9 bases from J, with 20 bases between. CDR1 and CDR2 (germline): SGDLS, YYNGEE. This CDR3 contains 14 residues. The CDR3 loop reads CASLIKTGPRPQHF. For the CDR3, the DNA is TGTGCCAGCCTAATAAAGACCGGACCGAGGCCCCAGCATTTT.

The chain is built from TRBV24-1 and TRBJ1-3; D not certain. This CDR3 has 13 residues. Between the trimmed V and J ends, which lost 2 bases and 2 bases, there was a span of 3 bases. Germline-derived CDR1 and CDR2 are KGHDR and SFDVKD. CDR3 nucleotide sequence: TGTGCCACCAGTGATTCGGCTGGAAACACCATATATTTT. It yields the protein CATSDSAGNTIYF.

V and J are TRBV20-1 and TRBJ2-1; 7 bases line up with TRBD2. Germline trimming cut 3 bases from V and 4 bases from J; bases unmatched to any gene: 15. The CDR3 consists of 17 residues. CDR1 is DFQATT, CDR2 SNEGSKA, per germline (reference sequence). CDR3 region: CSARLRAASGKYNEQFF. The CDR3 DNA follows: TGCAGTGCTAGGTTAAGGGCGGCTAGCGGAAAGTACAATGAGCAGTTCTTC.

The chain has TRBV6-5 and TRBJ2-7; 7 nucleotides match TRBD1. The CDR3 covers 14 residues. V gave up 7 bases and J gave up 3 bases; unmatched junction bases: 9. The germline CDR1 and CDR2 sequences are MNHEY and SVGAGI. CDR3 sequence reads: CASKTGTVRYEQYF. The CDR3 nucleotides are TGTGCCAGCAAGACCGGGACAGTGCGCTACGAGCAGTACTTC.

The chain combines TRBV9 with TRBJ1-5, with D uncertain. This CDR3 contains 13 residues. In germline, CDR1 is SGDLS, CDR2 YYNGEE. Trimming pared 0 bases from V and 5 bases from J, leaving 6 bases between. The CDR3 region is CASSVEDHQPQHF. CDR3 nucleotide sequence: TGTGCCAGCAGCGTAGAGGATCATCAGCCCCAGCATTTT.

This clonotype has just one count. A read error may account for a junction end that differs from germline. This chain joins TRBV13 and TRBJ2-1, with 9 bases identical to TRBD2. From germline, CDR1 is PRHDT and CDR2 FYEKMQ (reference sequence). The CDR3 spans 14 residues. The CDR3: CASSLAGGFDDQFF. The CDR3 nucleotides are TGTGCCAGCAGCTTGGCGGGAGGGTTCGATGATCAGTTCTTC.

The V gene is TRBV24-1, the J gene TRBJ2-1, with a weak D call TRBD2 (7 bases). This CDR3 comprises 12 residues. CDR1 KGHDR and CDR2 SFDVKD come from the germline V gene. V gave up 6 bases and J gave up 8 bases, with 10 bases separating them. CDR3 sequence: CATSPGGDEQFF. Written as DNA, the CDR3 is TGTGCCACCAGTCCGGGGGGCGATGAGCAGTTCTTC.

J is TRBJ1-1 and V is TRBV14, with D uncertain. The germline V gene encodes CDR1 SGHDN and CDR2 FVKESK. This CDR3 spans 15 amino acids. Trimming cost V 1 base and J 0 bases, with 9 bases left between them. This CDR3 is CASSQGLGVNTEAFF. CDR3 in DNA: TGTGCCAGCAGCCAAGGGCTGGGTGTGAACACTGAAGCTTTCTTT.

This chain connects TRBV28 to TRBJ2-7; 7 nucleotides agree with TRBD1. The V gene's germline CDR1 is MDHEN and CDR2 SYDVKM. The CDR3 has 13 residues. Trimming cost V 7 bases and J 2 bases; bases outside gene matches: 5. The CDR3 region has the DNA TGTGCCAGCACCCACGGACAGGCCTACGAGCAGTACTTC. Amino acid sequence: CASTHGQAYEQYF.

The J gene is TRBJ2-2, the V gene TRBV6-5, with D uncertain. V was shortened by 6 bases and J by 6 bases, with 11 bases between the two germline ends. CDR1 and CDR2 (germline): MNHEY, SVGAGI. CDR3 length: 13 residues. The CDR3 is CASRVIDAGELFF. For the CDR3, the DNA is TGTGCCAGCAGGGTAATTGACGCCGGGGAGCTGTTTTTT.

The V call is TRBV5-1, the J call TRBJ2-7; 7 nucleotides agree with TRBD1. Trimming cost V 0 bases and J 2 bases; bases outside gene matches: 2. The CDR3 sequence is 14 residues long. CDR1 and CDR2 from the germline V gene are SGHRS and YFSETQ. In DNA, the CDR3 is TGCGCCAGCAGCTTGGGGGACAGACCCTACGAGCAGTACTTC. This encodes CASSLGDRPYEQYF.

This chain uses TRBV27 with TRBJ2-6; D ambiguous. Germline CDR1 and CDR2: MNHEY and SMNVEV (reference sequence). The CDR3 has 13 residues. The V end lost 5 bases, the J end lost 2 bases, and 4 bases lay between the germline ends. The CDR3 sequence is CASSPTGANVLTF. CDR3 DNA sequence: TGTGCCAGCAGTCCAACTGGGGCCAACGTCCTGACTTTC.

The chain uses TRBV2 and TRBJ2-2, with D possibly matching TRBD2 (5 bases). Trimming removed 11 bases at V and 0 bases at J, with 10 bases between. Germline V lookup: CDR1 SNHLY, CDR2 FYNNEI. This CDR3 spans 13 amino acids. Here the CDR3 DNA reads TGTGCCTTTAGCGTAGCGAACACCGGGGAGCTGTTTTTT. As protein: CAFSVANTGELFF. Full variable domain (outside the CDR3, taken from reference TRBV2 and TRBJ2-2): EPEVTQTPSHQVTQMGQEVILRCVPISNHLYFYWYRQILGQKVEFLVSFYNNEISEKSEIFDDQFSVERPDGSNFTLKIRSTKLEDSAMYFCAFSVANTGELFFGEGSRLTVL.

The chain carries TRBV2 and TRBJ2-7; no reliable D call. CDR1 SNHLY and CDR2 FYNNEI come from the germline V gene. There are 13 residues in the CDR3. V lost 3 bases and J 1 base, leaving 7 bases between the germline ends. The CDR3 bases are TGTGCCAGCAGTGAGCCAGGTTCCTACGAGCAGTACTTC. This codes for CASSEPGSYEQYF.

The count of this clonotype is one. This chain joins TRBV28 and TRBJ2-5, with D perhaps matching TRBD1 (6 bases). CDR1 and CDR2 from the germline V gene are MDHEN and SYDVKM. V was trimmed by 3 bases and J by 0 bases, leaving 14 bases between them. CDR3 size: 16 residues. The CDR3 is CASSFPSDRNQETQYF. CDR3 nucleotide sequence: TGTGCCAGCAGTTTCCCATCCGACAGGAACCAAGAGACCCAGTACTTC. The complete variable domain, with remaining parts taken from reference TRBV28 and TRBJ2-5, reads DVKVTQSSRYLVKRTGEKVFLECVQDMDHENMFWYRQDPGLGLRLIYFSYDVKMKEKGDIPEGYSVSREKKERFSLILESASTNQTSMYLCASSFPSDRNQETQYFGPGTRLLVL.

The table lists this clonotype with a count of one. The rearrangement links TRBV20-1 to TRBJ2-1, with 15 bases that match TRBD2. Germline V gene data show CDR1 as DFQATT and CDR2 as SNEGSKA (reference sequence). The CDR3 is 17 residues long. The V gene end was trimmed by 3 bases and the J gene end by 2 bases; junction bases not matched to a gene: 5. This CDR3 is CSARGTSGRPPYNEQFF. The CDR3 region has the DNA TGCAGTGCTAGGGGGACTAGCGGGAGGCCCCCCTACAATGAGCAGTTCTTC.

The rearrangement links TRBV6-5 to TRBJ2-1; D gene unclear. The V gene lost 0 bases and the J gene lost 11 bases, with 5 bases spanning the gap. Germline V lookup: CDR1 MNHEY, CDR2 SVGAGI. This CDR3 is 11 amino acids long. This CDR3 is CASSYSRQQFF. The CDR3 coding sequence is TGTGCCAGCAGTTACTCCCGACAGCAGTTCTTC.